Listed below are T cell receptor beta chains from one sample, sequenced in a study of regulatory T cells in long-lasting Graves disease. TCRdb reanalysed the multiplex PCR reads using MiXCR and keeps one entry per CDR3 protein. The data hold 350,000 to 450,000 distinct CDR3 sequences, with approximately 15% observed a single time. These data also featured in a second study, about T cells in Graves' hyperthyroidism and ophthalmopathy.

Material: peripheral blood mononuclear cells (PBMCs), obtained at new diagnosis, from a patient treated with antithyroid drugs. The receptors here all came from a woman in her thirties with Graves disease. The CDR3 runs from the conserved cysteine through the conserved F or W. A D gene is named only where the DNA matches it firmly. Size values are once, few and many counts, or a class for expanded clones, and some rows have none.

v_call: TRBV7-9
clone_size: NA
d_call: NA
j_call: TRBJ2-2
cdr3_aa: CASSPRGRANTGELFF
cdr3_nt: TGTGCCAGCAGCCCAAGGGGGAGGGCAAACACCGGGGAGCTGTTTTTT

v_call: TRBV7-3
clone_size: NA
d_call: NA
j_call: TRBJ1-5
cdr3_aa: CASSGTRGANQPQHF
cdr3_nt: TGTGCCAGCAGCGGAACAAGGGGCGCGAATCAGCCCCAGCATTTT

v_call: TRBV27
clone_size: NA
d_call: TRBD2
j_call: TRBJ2-1
cdr3_aa: CASTSTGLAGAGNEQFF
cdr3_nt: TGTGCCAGCACCTCGACGGGGCTAGCGGGAGCTGGCAATGAGCAGTTCTTC

v_call: TRBV6-1
clone_size: few
d_call: NA
j_call: TRBJ2-5
cdr3_aa: CASSGGRSGTQYF
cdr3_nt: TGTGCCAGCAGTGGGGGACGGTCAGGGACCCAGTACTTC

v_call: TRBV6-1
clone_size: many
d_call: TRBD1
j_call: TRBJ1-2
cdr3_aa: CASRIITGGRWGYTF
cdr3_nt: TGTGCCAGCAGGATCATCACAGGGGGTCGGTGGGGCTACACCTTC

v_call: TRBV2
clone_size: many
d_call: NA
j_call: TRBJ1-1
cdr3_aa: CASSEATEAFF
cdr3_nt: TGTGCCAGCAGTGAGGCCACTGAAGCTTTCTTT

v_call: TRBV24-1
clone_size: few
d_call: NA
j_call: TRBJ2-2
cdr3_aa: CATSDLGTDTGELFF
cdr3_nt: TGTGCCACCAGTGACCTGGGGACCGACACCGGGGAGCTGTTTTTT

v_call: TRBV20-1
clone_size: NA
d_call: TRBD1
j_call: TRBJ1-5
cdr3_aa: CSAREAGQGVRAQHF
cdr3_nt: TGCAGTGCTAGAGAAGCGGGACAGGGTGTTCGGGCCCAGCATTTT

v_call: TRBV9
clone_size: few
d_call: NA
j_call: TRBJ1-5
cdr3_aa: CASSVDFRSEQPQHF
cdr3_nt: TGTGCCAGCAGCGTTGATTTCAGGTCGGAACAGCCCCAGCATTTT

v_call: TRBV5-1
clone_size: NA
d_call: NA
j_call: TRBJ2-7
cdr3_aa: CASSLVPDRTYEQYF
cdr3_nt: TGCGCCAGCAGCTTGGTACCGGACAGAACCTACGAGCAGTACTTC

v_call: TRBV6-9
clone_size: NA
d_call: NA
j_call: TRBJ2-7
cdr3_aa: CASSSIGQPSYEQYF
cdr3_nt: TGTGCCAGCAGTTCCATTGGACAGCCCTCCTACGAGCAGTACTTC

v_call: TRBV30
clone_size: many
d_call: NA
j_call: TRBJ1-4
cdr3_aa: CAWSGVGGATNEKLFF
cdr3_nt: TGTGCCTGGAGTGGGGTTGGTGGGGCAACTAATGAAAAACTGTTTTTT

v_call: TRBV5-4
clone_size: NA
d_call: TRBD1
j_call: TRBJ1-3
cdr3_aa: CASSPGAGGGNTIYF
cdr3_nt: TGTGCCAGCAGCCCCGGGGCAGGGGGGGGAAACACCATATATTTT

v_call: TRBV20-1
clone_size: many
d_call: TRBD1
j_call: TRBJ2-5
cdr3_aa: CSASRGLGETQYF
cdr3_nt: TGCAGTGCTAGCAGGGGGCTGGGGGAGACCCAGTACTTC

v_call: TRBV7-9
clone_size: NA
d_call: TRBD2
j_call: TRBJ2-7
cdr3_aa: CASRPLLTSGGNEQYF
cdr3_nt: TGTGCCAGCAGGCCCCTGCTGACTAGCGGGGGTAACGAGCAGTACTTC

v_call: TRBV29-1
clone_size: many
d_call: NA
j_call: TRBJ2-7
cdr3_aa: CSVVSEGYEQYF
cdr3_nt: TGCAGCGTTGTAAGCGAAGGGTACGAGCAGTACTTC

v_call: TRBV28
clone_size: many
d_call: TRBD2
j_call: TRBJ2-7
cdr3_aa: CASRTAGGGPYEQYF
cdr3_nt: TGTGCCAGCAGGACGGCTGGGGGGGGTCCCTACGAGCAGTACTTC